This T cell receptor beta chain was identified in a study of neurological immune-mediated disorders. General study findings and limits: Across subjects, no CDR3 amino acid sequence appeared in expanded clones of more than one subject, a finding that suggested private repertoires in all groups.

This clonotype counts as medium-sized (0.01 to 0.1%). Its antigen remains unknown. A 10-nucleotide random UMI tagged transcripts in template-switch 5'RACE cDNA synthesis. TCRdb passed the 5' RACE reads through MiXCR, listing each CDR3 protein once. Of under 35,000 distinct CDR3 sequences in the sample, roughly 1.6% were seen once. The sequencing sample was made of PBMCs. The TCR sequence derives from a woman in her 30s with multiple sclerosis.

In nucleotides, the CDR3 is TGTGCCAGCCGCGGACTGACCGGGGAGGACTACAATGAGCAGTTCTTC. Translated, it gives CASRGLTGEDYNEQFF. The V gene is TRBV27, the J gene TRBJ2-1; tentative D call: TRBD2 (6 bases). V dropped 8 bases and J dropped 3 bases, with 20 bases sitting between them. CDR1 is MNHEY, CDR2 SMNVEV, per germline (reference sequence). The CDR3 totals 16 residues.